At least ten counts were recorded for the clone carrying this TCR beta chain. What it recognizes is unknown. No treatment of any kind had been given to any patient before thyroid surgery. CDR1 and CDR2 from the germline V gene are SGHDT and YYEEEE. The V gene end was trimmed by 2 bases and the J gene end by 7 bases; junction bases not matched to a gene: 2. This CDR3 region has 13 residues. Using MiXCR, TCRdb reanalyzed the PCR reads. Here the sample spans roughly 7,400 clones, approximately 18% being singletons. These data belong to a study of metastatic and nonmetastatic thyroid tumors. Whole-study results and caveats: It was reportedly found that TCR beta diversity was significantly higher in malignant thyroid tumors than in benign nodules, a difference seen in both blood and tumor samples.

The clonotype comes from a female donor with papillary thyroid cancer or a benign thyroid nodule (not recorded which). Some clones in this sample may be carry-over from other donors' samples. Sequencing was performed on adjacent normal tissue. The chain has TRBV5-6 and TRBJ2-1; 8 bases are a match to TRBD1. The CDR3 bases are TGTGCCAGCAGCTTCGGGACAGGTAATGAGCAGTTCTTC. Translated: CASSFGTGNEQFF.